Below, 32 T cell receptor beta chains from the same sample are listed, as sequenced in a study of T-cell reconstitution after alpha-beta-depleted transplantation in children. Unique molecular identifiers were incorporated during preparation of the TCRbeta library. TCRdb ran MiXCR on the PCR reads and lists one entry per CDR3 protein. The table lists hundreds of thousands of distinct CDR3 sequences, roughly 14% of them singletons. The input for sequencing was PBMCs, taken before TCRalphabeta/CD19-depleted stem cell transplant. The origin of the receptors is a girl aged 2-15 years with congenital amegakaryocytic thrombocytopenia, due to receive a stem cell transplant.

The V gene is TRBV3-1, the J gene TRBJ1-4, with 8 bases that match TRBD1. Per germline, CDR1 LGHDT and CDR2 YNNKEL (reference sequence). The CDR3 is made up of 19 amino acids. V dropped 4 bases and J dropped 8; count of bases not matched to a gene: 21. CDR3 in amino acids: CASSRGWTGKPVSGEKLFF. CDR3 bases: TGTGCCAGCAGCCGCGGATGGACAGGGAAGCCTGTAAGTGGCGAAAAACTGTTTTTT.

This clonotype was picked up a small number of times. This chain joins TRBV6-1 and TRBJ2-7; tentatively, D is TRBD2 (6 bases). The CDR3 has 16 residues. Germline V gives CDR1 MNHNS, CDR2 SASEGT. Trimming removed 6 bases at V and 0 bases at J, with 18 bases between. This CDR3 is CASSTFSGAYSYEQYF. CDR3 bases: TGTGCCAGCAGCACGTTTTCGGGAGCTTACTCCTACGAGCAGTACTTC.

This clonotype was seen a few times. The chain uses TRBV5-1 and TRBJ2-1; D is possibly TRBD1 or TRBD2 (6 bases each). Germline CDR1 and CDR2: SGHRS and YFSETQ. The CDR3 spans 18 residues. Between the trimmed V and J ends, which lost 4 bases and 3 bases, there was a span of 23 bases. CDR3 in DNA: TGCGCCAGCAGCGGGGGGCAGGCATCTATCAGGAACTACAATGAGCAGTTCTTC. This translates into CASSGGQASIRNYNEQFF.

This clonotype has more than one count but fewer than ten. The V and J genes are TRBV29-1 and TRBJ2-3; the match to TRBD1 covers 9 bases. J was trimmed by 2 bases and V by 7 bases; bases with no gene match: 19. This CDR3 spans 18 amino acids. In germline, CDR1 is SQVTM, CDR2 ANQGSEA. The CDR3 DNA reads TGCAGCGCCAAAAAATACTCAGGTGGGACAGGGAACACAGATACGCAGTATTTT. Translated, it gives CSAKKYSGGTGNTDTQYF.

The chain carries TRBV20-1 and TRBJ2-4; no definite D call. This CDR3 is 11 amino acids long. The V gene lost 5 bases and the J gene lost 7 bases, with 9 bases spanning the gap. From germline, CDR1 is DFQATT and CDR2 SNEGSKA (reference sequence). The CDR3: CSALLGNIQYF. CDR3 DNA sequence: TGCAGTGCTCTGCTAGGGAACATTCAGTACTTC.

This clonotype occurred a few times. This sequence joins TRBV20-1 and TRBJ2-1, with 10 bases aligning to TRBD2. The CDR3 consists of 15 residues. Looked up from germline, CDR1 is DFQATT and CDR2 is SNEGSKA (reference sequence). The junction had 9 bases not matched to a gene; V was cut back by 2 bases and J by 8 bases. The CDR3 loop is CSARPTSGIPHEQFF. The CDR3 nucleotides are TGCAGTGCTAGACCAACTAGCGGGATTCCCCATGAGCAGTTCTTC.

This clonotype appeared many times. The J gene is TRBJ2-1, the V gene TRBV29-1; 8 nucleotides agree with TRBD2. This CDR3 has 12 residues. V trimming: 4 bases; J trimming: 9 bases; junction bases outside the gene matches: 5. The germline V gene encodes CDR1 SQVTM and CDR2 ANQGSEA. The CDR3 loop is CSVVEREFEQFF. The CDR3, as DNA: TGCAGCGTTGTTGAGCGGGAGTTTGAGCAGTTCTTC.

This clonotype came up many times. V and J are TRBV20-1 and TRBJ2-5; 9 bases are shared with TRBD2. This CDR3 comprises 14 residues. Trimming removed 0 bases from V and 3 bases from J; junction bases left unmatched: 2. Looked up from germline, CDR1 is DFQATT and CDR2 is SNEGSKA (reference sequence). CDR3 loop: CSARDPSGKETQYF. CDR3 coding DNA: TGCAGTGCTAGAGATCCTAGCGGGAAAGAGACCCAGTACTTC.

This clonotype turned up a few times. The chain carries TRBV10-3 and TRBJ2-1, with 7 bases lining up with TRBD2. Germline CDR1 ENHRY, CDR2 SYGVKD. The length of the CDR3 is 16 residues. J was trimmed by 0 bases and V by 4 bases; bases with no gene match: 6. The CDR3, as DNA: TGTGCCATCAGTGGCGGGAGCTCGATCTCCTACAATGAGCAGTTCTTC. Its translation: CAISGGSSISYNEQFF.

This clonotype showed up many times. Compared with germline, one end of the junction differs, possibly owing to a read error. CDR3 coding DNA: TGCGCCAGCAGCTTGGATATGACAGGGGTGAGAGACTTC. Translation gives CASSLDMTGVRDF. The chain employs TRBV5-1 and TRBJ2-1, with TRBD1 matching 8 bases. CDR1 and CDR2 (germline): SGHRS, YFSETQ. The CDR3 loop spans 13 amino acids.

This clonotype was seen ten or more times. The J gene is TRBJ1-6, the V gene TRBV10-3; D is unresolved. Looked up from germline, CDR1 is ENHRY and CDR2 is SYGVKD. The CDR3 totals 12 residues. Trimming removed 0 bases at V and 11 bases at J, with 5 bases between. The CDR3 coding sequence is TGTGCCATCAGTGAGTCGATCACACCCCTCCACTTT. Translated: CAISESITPLHF.

This clonotype occurred many times. CDR3 protein: CSALAGGPSDNEQFF. In DNA, the CDR3 is TGCAGTGCTCTAGCGGGAGGGCCCAGTGACAATGAGCAGTTCTTC. The chain is built from TRBV20-1 and TRBJ2-1; 12 nucleotides line up with TRBD2. Germline-derived CDR1 and CDR2 are DFQATT and SNEGSKA (reference sequence). The V segment lost 5 bases and the J segment 5 bases; nucleotides outside the gene matches: 7. This CDR3 spans 15 amino acids.

This clonotype has only one observation. The chain uses TRBV20-1 and TRBJ2-7, with D maybe TRBD2 (6 bases). The germline V and J ends were trimmed by 5 bases and 9 bases, with 20 bases remaining between them. The CDR3 is 13 residues long. Germline V gene data show CDR1 as DFQATT and CDR2 as SNEGSKA (reference sequence). CDR3 DNA: TGCAGTGCTGAGGGGTCTAGCGAGTTGGGGCAGTACTTC. Translating it yields CSAEGSSELGQYF.

This clonotype was counted ten times or more. The DNA for the CDR3 is TGCGCCAGCAGTGAATCTGCAGCGGGAGACTACGAGCAGTACTTC. It is translated as CASSESAAGDYEQYF. The V and J genes are TRBV10-2 and TRBJ2-7, with 8 positions matching TRBD2. Per germline, CDR1 WSHSY and CDR2 SAAADI. This CDR3 is built from 15 residues. V lost 3 bases, J lost 3 bases, and 7 bases stayed unmatched.

This clonotype was counted only a few times. The gene calls are TRBV20-1 and TRBJ1-1; D is uncertain. V was pared by 3 bases and J by 8 bases, with 10 bases between. CDR1 is DFQATT and CDR2 is SNEGSKA in the germline V gene (reference sequence). The CDR3 has 11 amino acids. The CDR3 here is CSASRSREAFF. CDR3 nucleotides: TGCAGTGCTAGCAGAAGTAGGGAAGCTTTCTTT.

The chain is built from TRBV6-1 and TRBJ1-5, with 9 bases aligning to TRBD1. CDR3 length: 13 residues. Trimming took 11 bases from V and 6 from J; bases not matched to a gene: 8. Looked up from germline, CDR1 is MNHNS and CDR2 is SASEGT. The CDR3 spells CAGGTGTGQPQHF. CDR3 sequence (DNA): TGTGCCGGGGGGACAGGGACCGGTCAGCCCCAGCATTTT.

This chain uses TRBV11-1 with TRBJ1-6, with D perhaps TRBD1 (5 bases). The CDR3 is 18 amino acids. Between the trimmed V and J ends, which lost 5 bases and 9 bases, there was a span of 26 bases. Germline CDR1 SGHAT, CDR2 FQDESV (reference sequence). For the CDR3, the DNA is TGTGCCAGCAGCGAGGGTCGGATAGGGGCGAGGGAGTCTTCACCCCTCCACTTT. Encoded protein: CASSEGRIGARESSPLHF.

This clonotype appeared once. A much bigger clone sits one base away, suggesting this may be a read error. This chain joins TRBV5-1 and TRBJ2-1; D remains ambiguous. V shed 6 bases and J shed 5 bases, with 15 bases lying between them. The CDR3 consists of 14 residues. Germline V gene data show CDR1 as SGHRS and CDR2 as YFSETQ. CDR3 sequence: CASIFNPDHNEQFF. Here the CDR3 DNA reads TGCGCCAGCATCTTCAACCCGGATCACAATGAGCAGTTCTTC. The full variable domain, completed using reference TRBV5-1 and TRBJ2-1, is KAGVTQTPRYLIKTRGQQVTLSCSPISGHRSVSWYQQTPGQGLQFLFEYFSETQRNKGNFPGRFSGRQFSNSRSEMNVSTLELGDSALYLCASIFNPDHNEQFFGPGTRLTVL.

The gene calls are TRBV5-5 and TRBJ1-4; possible D gene TRBD1, 6 bases. The CDR3 is made up of 14 amino acids. Germline V gives CDR1 SGHKS, CDR2 YYEKEE (reference sequence). Deletions cut 4 bases from V and 6 bases from J, with 13 bases between. CDR3 amino acids: CASSRRKGDEKLFF. For the CDR3, the DNA is TGTGCCAGCAGCCGAAGGAAGGGGGATGAAAAACTGTTTTTT. Based on the CDR3 plus reference TRBV5-5 and TRBJ1-4, the full variable domain is DAGVTQSPTHLIKTRGQQVTLRCSPISGHKSVSWYQQVLGQGPQFIFQYYEKEERGRGNFPDRFSARQFPNYSSELNVNALLLGDSALYLCASSRRKGDEKLFFGSGTQLSVL.

This clonotype was observed at least ten times. The rearrangement uses TRBV12-3 or TRBV12-4 and TRBJ1-4; D remains unclear. Trimming left V 5 bases short and J 0 bases short, with 10 bases between. The CDR3 covers 15 residues. CDR3 loop: CASSLYTSTNEKLFF. The CDR3 region has the DNA TGTGCCAGCAGTCTCTACACATCAACTAATGAAAAACTGTTTTTT.

This clonotype was picked up many times. The CDR3 DNA follows: TGCAGTGCTATCCCGGACAGGGGGACGCAAGAGACCCAGTACTTC. This encodes CSAIPDRGTQETQYF. The J gene is TRBJ2-5, the V gene TRBV20-1; 10 nucleotides agree with TRBD1. The CDR3 length is 15 residues. V was clipped by 4 bases and J by 2 bases; unmatched bases: 7. Looked up from germline, CDR1 is DFQATT and CDR2 is SNEGSKA (reference sequence).

This chain joins TRBV18 and TRBJ2-7; TRBD1 might be the D (6 bases). Germline V gene sequence: CDR1 KGHSH, CDR2 LQKENI. CDR3 length: 15 amino acids. V was clipped by 3 bases and J by 5 bases, with 17 bases between them. The CDR3 protein is CASSPLGQKGNEQYF. The CDR3 DNA reads as TGTGCCAGCTCACCCTTAGGACAGAAGGGTAACGAGCAGTACTTC.

Many counts were recorded for this clonotype. The CDR3 spells CSAGDRSSYEQYF. CDR3 DNA: TGCAGTGCTGGGGACAGGAGCTCCTACGAGCAGTACTTC. The V call is TRBV20-1, the J call TRBJ2-7; 8 bases are shared with TRBD1. The V gene end was trimmed by 5 bases and the J gene end by 0 bases; junction bases not matched to a gene: 3. The germline V gene has CDR1 DFQATT and CDR2 SNEGSKA (reference sequence). This CDR3 comprises 13 residues.

The rearrangement uses TRBV7-6 and TRBJ2-7; no reliable D call. With 5 bases removed from V and 3 bases from J, the gap between germline ends came to 26 bases. The CDR3 sequence is 18 residues long. CDR1 and CDR2 from the germline V gene are SGHVS and FNYEAQ. CDR3 sequence reads: CASSHRRASQASFYEQYF. The CDR3 nucleotides are TGTGCCAGCAGCCACCGGAGAGCTAGTCAGGCTTCCTTCTACGAGCAGTACTTC.

With respect to this clonotype: Being one base from a much bigger clone, this may be a read error. The chain is built from TRBV7-9 and TRBJ2-7; possibly TRBD1 for D (6 bases). Germline V gene data show CDR1 as SEHNR and CDR2 as FQNEAQ (reference sequence). This CDR3 comprises 13 residues. V lost 5 bases and J 3 bases, leaving 11 bases between the germline ends. The CDR3, as DNA: TGTGCCAGCAGCCCGGGACACAACTACGAGCAGTACTTC. Translated: CASSPGHNYEQYF.

This clonotype was seen repeatedly, ten times or more. The V gene is TRBV6-5, the J gene TRBJ1-5; tentatively, D is TRBD1 (5 bases). Germline CDR1 MNHEY, CDR2 SVGAGI. The CDR3 is 14 amino acids. Trimming shortened V by 1 base and J by 2 bases, and 6 bases separated the two germline ends. Here the CDR3 DNA reads TGTGCCAGCAGTTACTTGGGGGGCAATCAGCCCCAGCATTTT. Amino acid sequence: CASSYLGGNQPQHF.

This clonotype was seen repeatedly, ten times or more. CDR3 in DNA: TGTGCCAGCCGGGAGAAAGCCTACGAGCAGTACTTC. Amino acid sequence: CASREKAYEQYF. This rearrangement joins TRBV28 to TRBJ2-7, with D perhaps matching TRBD2 (6 bases). Germline V CDR1 and CDR2: MDHEN, SYDVKM. The CDR3 covers 12 residues. V was pared by 8 bases and J by 2 bases, with 10 bases between.

This clonotype showed up just a few times. The gene calls are TRBV5-4 and TRBJ2-1, with a tentative D call TRBD1 (5 bases). The V end lost 2 bases, the J end lost 3 bases, and 12 bases lay between the germline ends. The CDR3 sequence is 15 residues long. Germline CDR1 is SGHNT and CDR2 is YYREEE (reference sequence). The CDR3 here is CASSFRRTSYNEQFF. As DNA, the CDR3 is TGTGCCAGCAGCTTTCGGCGGACAAGCTACAATGAGCAGTTCTTC. The full variable domain, rest sourced from reference TRBV5-4 and TRBJ2-1, is ETGVTQSPTHLIKTRGQQVTLRCSSQSGHNTVSWYQQALGQGPQFIFQYYREEENGRGNFPPRFSGLQFPNYSSELNVNALELDDSALYLCASSFRRTSYNEQFFGPGTRLTVL.

The CDR3 protein is CASSPEGLGEQYF. The DNA of the CDR3 is TGCGCCAGCAGCCCGGAGGGCCTGGGCGAGCAGTACTTC. The rearrangement joins TRBV5-1 to TRBJ2-7; TRBD2 might be the D (6 bases). Germline CDR1 and CDR2: SGHRS and YFSETQ. V gave up 4 bases and J gave up 6 bases, with 14 bases separating them. The CDR3 length is 13 residues.

This clonotype came up many times. The chain is built from TRBV6-1 and TRBJ2-1; tentative D call: TRBD1 (6 bases). The V and J ends lost 2 bases and 5 bases respectively, with 22 bases between them. Germline V CDR1 and CDR2: MNHNS, SASEGT. This CDR3 has 18 residues. The CDR3 here is CASSEPRRDIPSHNEQFF. In nucleotides, the CDR3 is TGTGCCAGCAGTGAACCTCGCCGGGACATCCCTTCCCACAATGAGCAGTTCTTC.

CDR3 coding DNA: TGTGCCAGCTCACCACCTATACGGGACGGGAGGAAGCAGCCCCAGCATTTT. Its translation is CASSPPIRDGRKQPQHF. V is TRBV18 and J is TRBJ1-5; TRBD1 is a possible D gene (5 bases). V lost 0 bases to trimming and J lost 7 bases, with 19 bases between them. The CDR3 spans 17 residues. Per the germline V gene, CDR1 is KGHSH and CDR2 is LQKENI.

Turning to this clonotype: A much larger clone sits a single nucleotide away, making a read error possible. The chain carries TRBV7-1 and TRBJ2-3, with D possibly matching TRBD1 (6 bases). TRBV7-1 is filed as an ORF, its function uncertain. The CDR3 sequence is 16 residues long. The CDR3 DNA sequence: TGCGCCAGCAGCTCGGTCCCAGGGGTTGGCACAGATACGCAGTATTTT. It is translated as CASSSVPGVGTDTQYF.